The 16 T cell receptor beta chains in this list originate from one sample, sequenced in a study of blood T cell repertoires in COVID-19. Libraries were prepared by immunoSEQ multiplex PCR; TCRdb keeps only in-frame clonotypes and omits some of them. The data hold about 270,000 clones, with about nine tenths observed a single time. Sequencing used peripheral blood. The receptors here all came from a man in his 60s who had recovered from COVID-19.

This chain joins TRBV6-5 and TRBJ2-7; the match to TRBD1 covers 7 bases. Germline lookup yields CDR1 MNHEY and CDR2 SVGAGI. This CDR3 is 15 amino acids long. The junction had 7 bases not matched to a gene; V was cut back by 5 bases and J by 0 bases. As DNA, the CDR3 is TGTGCCAGCAGTCAGACAGGGCTCCCCTCCTACGAGCAGTACTTC. Protein sequence: CASSQTGLPSYEQYF.

The chain recombines TRBV19 with TRBJ1-5; weak D call: TRBD1 (6 bases). This CDR3 has 14 amino acids. Germline V gene sequence: CDR1 LNHDA, CDR2 SQIVND (reference sequence). V lost 7 bases to trimming and J lost 2 bases, with 12 bases between them. DNA for the CDR3: TGTGCCAGTACTCAGGGGTATGGCAATCAGCCCCAGCATTTT. Translated, it gives CASTQGYGNQPQHF.

This chain links TRBV6-5 with TRBJ1-6; 8 nucleotides agree with TRBD1. Unmatched junction bases numbered 9, after V lost 9 bases and J lost 8 bases. CDR1 and CDR2 (germline): MNHEY, SVGAGI. CDR3 size: 14 residues. CDR3 in DNA: TGTGCCAGTCTCGGACAGGGCAAGGATTCACCCCTCCACTTT. Encoded protein: CASLGQGKDSPLHF.

The gene calls are TRBV5-1 and TRBJ2-7; no definite D call. CDR1 is SGHRS and CDR2 is YFSETQ in the germline V gene. The CDR3 has 13 amino acids. The V end was cut by 4 bases, the J end by 3 bases, with 11 bases between. The CDR3: CASSITTDYEQYF. The CDR3 DNA is TGCGCCAGCAGCATAACTACCGACTACGAGCAGTACTTC.

This chain joins TRBV27 and TRBJ1-1; a possible D gene is TRBD1 (6 bases). Trimming pared 4 bases from V and 2 bases from J, leaving 11 bases between. Per germline, CDR1 MNHEY and CDR2 SMNVEV (reference sequence). The CDR3 is 14 residues long. CDR3: CASSYNRANTEAFF. In DNA, the CDR3 is TGTGCCAGCAGTTATAACAGGGCCAACACTGAAGCTTTCTTT.

This chain links TRBV21-1 with TRBJ2-1; the table's TRBD2 call for D was not verified on the DNA. TRBV21-1 is deemed a pseudogene. CDR3 length: 16 amino acids. The CDR3 here is CASSKLRPPRYNEQFF. The CDR3 coding sequence is TGTGCCAGCAGCAAATTACGACCCCCTAGGTACAATGAGCAGTTCTTC.

V gene TRBV12-3 or TRBV12-4 combines with J gene TRBJ2-7; a weak D match, TRBD1 (6 bases). The CDR3 sequence is 13 residues long. Trimming removed 5 bases from V and 12 bases from J, with 20 bases in between. The CDR3 spells CASSPGIRQATYF. CDR3 coding DNA: TGTGCCAGCAGTCCGGGGATTCGACAGGCTACGTACTTC.

The chain links TRBV7-6 to TRBJ2-7; the match to TRBD1 covers 8 bases. CDR3 length: 15 amino acids. V shed 4 bases and J 7 bases; nucleotides not matched to a gene: 12. Germline V gene data show CDR1 as SGHVS and CDR2 as FNYEAQ. In DNA, the CDR3 is TGTGCCAGCAGCTCCGACGGGACAGGCGTGTTGGAGCAGTACTTC. It translates to CASSSDGTGVLEQYF. Combining the CDR3 with reference TRBV7-6 and TRBJ2-7 gives the whole variable domain GAGVSQSPRYKVTKRGQDVALRCDPISGHVSLYWYRQALGQGPEFLTYFNYEAQQDKSGLPNDRFSAERPEGSISTLTIQRTEQRDSAMYRCASSSDGTGVLEQYFGPGTRLTVT.

The chain employs TRBV25-1 and TRBJ1-2; D is possibly TRBD1 (6 bases). V lost 0 bases to trimming and J lost 8 bases, with 19 bases between them. The CDR3 is made up of 16 amino acids. Germline CDR1 and CDR2: MGHDK and SYGVNS. The CDR3 loop is CASSEYQADRKRGYTF. DNA for the CDR3: TGTGCCAGCAGTGAATATCAAGCGGACAGAAAACGGGGCTACACCTTC.

The chain carries TRBV5-6 and TRBJ1-1; tentative D call: TRBD1 (5 bases). The CDR3 runs 14 residues. V lost 1 base to trimming and J lost 3 bases, with 10 bases between them. Germline V gene sequence: CDR1 SGHDT, CDR2 YYEEEE. The CDR3 DNA sequence: TGTGCCAGCAGCTTGATGGACACTTACACTGAAGCTTTCTTT. This gives the protein CASSLMDTYTEAFF.

The chain joins TRBV19 to TRBJ1-1, with TRBD1 matching over 10 bases. This CDR3 has 14 residues. The germline V gene encodes CDR1 LNHDA and CDR2 SQIVND (reference sequence). Unmatched junction bases numbered 3, after V lost 4 bases and J lost 4 bases. This CDR3 reads CASSTRTGGTEAFF. CDR3 nucleotide sequence: TGTGCCAGTAGTACCCGGACAGGGGGCACTGAAGCTTTCTTT.

V gene TRBV5-1 combines with J gene TRBJ2-3; no clear D gene. V lost 1 base and J 7 bases, leaving 7 bases between the germline ends. The V gene's germline CDR1 is SGHRS and CDR2 YFSETQ. There are 12 residues in the CDR3. CDR3 bases: TGCGCCAGCAGCTTGACTACCCATACGCAGTATTTT. Residues: CASSLTTHTQYF.

J is TRBJ2-1 and V is TRBV9; 8 bases are a match to TRBD2. There are 16 residues in the CDR3. Germline V lookup: CDR1 SGDLS, CDR2 YYNGEE. Trimming cost V 2 bases and J 5 bases; bases outside gene matches: 9. The CDR3 DNA is TGTGCCAGCAGCGTGCTTCCACGGGGGGGGCACAATGAGCAGTTCTTC. Its translation: CASSVLPRGGHNEQFF.

The chain couples TRBV7-2 to TRBJ1-6; D might be TRBD1 (5 bases). V shed 2 bases and J shed 0 bases, with 17 bases lying between them. The CDR3 spans 19 residues. Germline CDR1 SGHTA, CDR2 FQGNSA. The CDR3 DNA is TGTGCCAGCAGCTTAAGGACACAAAGCATAAGCTCCTATAATTCACCCCTCCACTTT. This gives the protein CASSLRTQSISSYNSPLHF. Together with reference TRBV7-2 and TRBJ1-6, the CDR3 gives the full variable domain: GAGVSQSPSNKVTEKGKDVELRCDPISGHTALYWYRQSLGQGLEFLIYFQGNSAPDKSGLPSDRFSAERTGGSVSTLTIQRTQQEDSAVYLCASSLRTQSISSYNSPLHFGNGTRLTVT.

This clone turned up a few times. V and J are TRBV7-3 and TRBJ2-2; the D gene is possibly TRBD1 (5 bases). The CDR3 runs 14 residues. Trimming took 5 bases from V and 6 from J, leaving 13 bases between them. The V gene's germline CDR1 is SGHTA and CDR2 FQGTGA. The CDR3 sequence is CASSRQGSAGELFF. Written as DNA, the CDR3 is TGTGCCAGCAGCCGTCAGGGATCGGCCGGGGAGCTGTTTTTT.

This clone showed up just a few times. The chain uses TRBV3-1 (or the pseudogene TRBV3-2) and TRBJ1-5; 8 bases align to TRBD1. The CDR3 has 15 residues. Unmatched junction bases numbered 8, after V lost 8 bases and J lost 2 bases. Per germline, CDR1 LGHDT and CDR2 YNNKEL (reference sequence). Here the CDR3 reads CASGVGTGGNQPQHF. In DNA, the CDR3 is TGTGCCAGCGGGGTAGGGACAGGAGGCAATCAGCCCCAGCATTTT.